The rows below give T cell receptor beta chains drawn from one sample of a study of T cell changes during pregnancy in multiple sclerosis. Clones were read by immunoSEQ multiplex PCR, and TCRdb kept only the in-frame ones, dropping some. The table records over 20,000 clones, 65% to 90% of them present only once. This sample comprised CD4+ T cells from peripheral blood mononuclear cells, obtained in the first trimester of pregnancy. These receptors all stem from a female donor in good health, enrolled as a control in a pregnancy study. Both conserved end residues are part of each CDR3. D genes are given only for firm matches. Some rows have no size entry. The others give once, few or many, or a class for an expanded clone.

TRBV2	TRBJ2-3	.	TRBD2	TGTGCCAGCAGTGGGGGACTAGCGGGCACAGATACGCAGTATTTT	CASSGGLAGTDTQYF
TRBV4-1	TRBJ1-3	.	.	TGCGCCAGCAGCCAGTTAAAGGGGGGGACCTCTGGAAACACCATATATTTT	CASSQLKGGTSGNTIYF
TRBV5-1	TRBJ2-5	once	.	TGCGCCAGCAGCTTGAGAGACTTTCCCCAAGAGACCCAGTACTTC	CASSLRDFPQETQYF
TRBV7-2	TRBJ2-3	.	TRBD2	TGTGCCAGCAGCCCCCTTCTCGGGGGGGCCGGAGATACGCAGTATTTT	CASSPLLGGAGDTQYF
TRBV5-6	TRBJ1-5	.	TRBD1	TGTGCCAGCAGCGCCGCAACAGGGGTCAATCAGCCCCAGCATTTT	CASSAATGVNQPQHF
TRBV19	TRBJ2-2	few	TRBD1	TGTGCCAGTAGTCCCCGGACAGGGATCACCGGGGAGCTGTTTTTT	CASSPRTGITGELFF
TRBV19	TRBJ2-1	.	TRBD1	TGTGCCAGTAGTATAGGGGGACAGGGGGCCTACAATGAGCAGTTCTTC	CASSIGGQGAYNEQFF
TRBV27	TRBJ1-2	.	.	TGTGCCAGCAGTTTATCGCCAAAATCGGGTGGCTACACCTTC	CASSLSPKSGGYTF
TRBV2	TRBJ2-7	.	TRBD2	TGTGCCCGCTCTAGCGGGGGTGACGAGCAGTACTTC	CARSSGGDEQYF
TRBV30	TRBJ1-2	once	TRBD1	TGTGCCTGGAGTGGGACAGGGCTTAGTGGCTACACCTTC	CAWSGTGLSGYTF
TRBV7-3	TRBJ2-7	.	TRBD1	TGTGCCAGCAGCTTAGGGACAGGGGGCCCCGAGCAGTACTTC	CASSLGTGGPEQYF
TRBV10-3	TRBJ1-5	.	.	TGTGCCATCAGTGAAGTTGGGGGGGGGAATCAGCCCCAGCATTTT	CAISEVGGGNQPQHF
TRBV6-5	TRBJ1-3	.	TRBD1	TGTGCCAGCACTCTGGACAGGTCGAGTGGAAACACCATATATTTT	CASTLDRSSGNTIYF
TRBV7-6	TRBJ1-2	.	.	TGTGCCAGCAGCTCCGGGACATCCTATGGCTACACCTTC	CASSSGTSYGYTF
TRBV14	TRBJ1-1	.	.	TGTGCCAGCAGCTCTTACACTGAAGCTTTCTTT	CASSSYTEAFF
TRBV4-1	TRBJ1-5	.	TRBD1	TGCGCCAGCAGCCTGGACAGGTTAGGTCAGCCCCAGCATTTT	CASSLDRLGQPQHF
TRBV19	TRBJ2-5	.	.	TGTGCCAGTGCCGAGGGCGCCGCGAAAAGAGAGACCCAGTACTTC	CASAEGAAKRETQYF
TRBV11-1	TRBJ2-2	.	.	TGTGCCAGCAGCCCGGGGACATTTACGAACACCGGGGAGCTGTTTTTT	CASSPGTFTNTGELFF
TRBV5-1	TRBJ1-1	.	TRBD1	TGCGCCAGCAGCTCGGGACAGGGTATGAACACTGAAGCTTTCTTT	CASSSGQGMNTEAFF
TRBV29-1	TRBJ1-1	.	.	TGCAGCGCCACTCTTCTGAACACTGAAGCTTTCTTT	CSATLLNTEAFF
TRBV23-1	TRBJ2-3	.	TRBD2	TGCGCCAGCAGTCACCTCCGTCTGGTAGCGGGAATTGGCACAGATACGCAGTATTTT	CASSHLRLVAGIGTDTQYF
TRBV5-1	TRBJ1-2	.	.	TGCGCCAGCAGCTTGGGCGGAAACTATGGCTACACCTTC	CASSLGGNYGYTF
TRBV7-2	TRBJ1-2	.	.	TGTGCCAGCAGCTTAGAAGCCTTCTATGGCTACACCTTC	CASSLEAFYGYTF
TRBV15	TRBJ2-1	.	TRBD2	TGTGCCACCAGTAAGAACAGACTAGCGGGAGGGAATGAGCAGTTCTTC	CATSKNRLAGGNEQFF
TRBV11-2	TRBJ2-2	.	TRBD2	TGTGCCAGCAGCATATCCGGGACTAGCAACACCGGGGAGCTGTTTTTT	CASSISGTSNTGELFF
TRBV5-5	TRBJ2-5	.	.	TGTGCCAGCAGCTTAACAGGAGCCCAAGAGACCCAGTACTTC	CASSLTGAQETQYF
TRBV5-1	TRBJ1-1	.	.	TGCGCCAGCAGCTCCCCGAGGGAGAACACTGAAGCTTTCTTT	CASSSPRENTEAFF